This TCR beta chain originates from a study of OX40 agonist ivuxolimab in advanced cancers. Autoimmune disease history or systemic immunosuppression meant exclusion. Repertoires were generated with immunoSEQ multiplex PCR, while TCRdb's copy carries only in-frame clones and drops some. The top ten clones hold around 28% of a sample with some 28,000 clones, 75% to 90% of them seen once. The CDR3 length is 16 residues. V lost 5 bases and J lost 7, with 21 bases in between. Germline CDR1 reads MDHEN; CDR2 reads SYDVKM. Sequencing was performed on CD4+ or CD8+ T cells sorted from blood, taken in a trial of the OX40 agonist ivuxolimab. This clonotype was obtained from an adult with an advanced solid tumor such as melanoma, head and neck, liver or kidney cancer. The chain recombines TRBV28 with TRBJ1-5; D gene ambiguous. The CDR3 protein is CASSIRGTGIRQPQHF. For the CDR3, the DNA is TGTGCCAGCAGTATCAGAGGTACGGGGATACGACAGCCCCAGCATTTT.